These 25 T cell receptor beta chains share one sample of origin, sequenced in a study of cytomegalovirus exposure and HLA in healthy donors (dated by TCRdb to the late 2010s). The method behind the library was the immunoSEQ multiplex PCR assay. The multiplex PCR relied on a mix of 60 forward primers for TCR Vbeta segments and 13 reverse primers for TCR Jbeta segments. In its TCRdb copy, this immuneACCESS table keeps in-frame sequences only and misses some clones. Where compared with another copy, unresolved V genes explain less than half of these, and the others have no known cause. Counted in this sample were 100,000 to 150,000 clones; 80% of them appeared once. Around 10% of the sample goes to the ten largest clones. The specimen was PBMCs. These receptors originate from a man aged 25 to 40 in good health and CMV-seropositive.

V usage is TRBV19 and J usage is TRBJ2-2; tentatively, D is TRBD2 (5 bases). Trimming took 3 bases from V and 8 from J, leaving 16 bases between them. The V gene's germline CDR1 is LNHDA and CDR2 SQIVND (reference sequence). CDR3 size: 15 residues. The CDR3 sequence: CASSIRRGPRGELFF. In DNA, the CDR3 is TGTGCCAGTAGTATCCGCCGGGGTCCACGGGGGGAGCTGTTTTTT.

This chain uses TRBV5-1 with TRBJ2-7; 7 nucleotides line up with TRBD2. This CDR3 is 13 amino acids long. The J segment lost 7 bases and the V segment lost 4 bases, leaving 8 bases of the junction unmatched. Germline V gene lookup returns CDR1 SGHRS and CDR2 YFSETQ. CDR3 region: CASSQTLSGEQYF. The CDR3 region has the DNA TGCGCCAGCAGCCAGACGCTTAGCGGGGAGCAGTACTTC. Drawing the rest from reference TRBV5-1 and TRBJ2-7, the complete variable domain is KAGVTQTPRYLIKTRGQQVTLSCSPISGHRSVSWYQQTPGQGLQFLFEYFSETQRNKGNFPGRFSGRQFSNSRSEMNVSTLELGDSALYLCASSQTLSGEQYFGPGTRLTVT.

This chain links TRBV9 with TRBJ1-1, with a weak D call TRBD1 (6 bases). The CDR3 has 15 amino acids. CDR1 and CDR2 from the germline V gene are SGDLS and YYNGEE. V was clipped by 3 bases and J by 0 bases, with 12 bases between them. Here the CDR3 DNA reads TGTGCCAGCAGCGAATTCGGACAGTTGAACACTGAAGCTTTCTTT. Translated: CASSEFGQLNTEAFF.

The chain combines TRBV28 with TRBJ1-4, with D perhaps matching TRBD1 (5 bases). V shed 3 bases and J shed 4 bases, with 12 bases lying between them. The length of the CDR3 is 15 residues. CDR1 and CDR2 from the germline V gene are MDHEN and SYDVKM. CDR3 in amino acids: CASSFDGGNNEKLFF. The CDR3 nucleotides read TGTGCCAGCAGTTTCGATGGGGGGAATAATGAAAAACTGTTTTTT.

The chain combines TRBV15 with TRBJ1-2; D is unclear. This CDR3 region has 14 residues. V lost 2 bases and J 2 bases, leaving 9 bases between the germline ends. Germline CDR1 and CDR2: LNHNV and YYDKDF (reference sequence). The CDR3 region is CATSRSRGNYGYTF. CDR3 DNA: TGTGCCACCAGCAGATCGCGGGGAAACTATGGCTACACCTTC. The whole variable domain, filled in from reference TRBV15 and TRBJ1-2, reads DAMVIQNPRYQVTQFGKPVTLSCSQTLNHNVMYWYQQKSSQAPKLLFHYYDKDFNNEADTPDNFQSRRPNTSFCFLDIRSPGLGDTAMYLCATSRSRGNYGYTFGSGTRLTVV.

The genes are TRBV27 and TRBJ2-2; TRBD2 aligns across 8 bases. J gave up 3 bases and V 5 bases, and 11 bases lay outside the gene matches. The CDR3 covers 17 residues. Germline CDR1 MNHEY, CDR2 SMNVEV (reference sequence). CDR3 region: CASSPLASGGHTGELFF. The CDR3 DNA sequence: TGTGCCAGCAGTCCACTGGCCAGCGGGGGACACACCGGGGAGCTGTTTTTT.

The rearrangement links TRBV5-5 to TRBJ2-7; 7 nucleotides line up with TRBD1. The CDR3 has 14 amino acids. The ends lost 3 bases at V and 5 bases at J; junction bases unmatched: 8. In germline, CDR1 is SGHKS, CDR2 YYEKEE (reference sequence). The CDR3 DNA is TGTGCCAGCAGCTCAAACAGGGGTCTCAACGAGCAGTACTTC. It yields the protein CASSSNRGLNEQYF.

The chain joins TRBV11-2 to TRBJ2-7; D not certain. Trimming took 0 bases from V and 2 from J, leaving 5 bases between them. From germline, CDR1 is SGHAT and CDR2 FQNNGV. This CDR3 has 13 amino acids. CDR3 coding DNA: TGTGCCAGCAGCTTAGACAGGCCCTACGAGCAGTACTTC. Its protein product is CASSLDRPYEQYF.

In its sample, this clone was seen a few times. V is TRBV2 and J is TRBJ2-7, with D possibly matching TRBD2 (5 bases). This CDR3 region has 13 residues. V was trimmed by 8 bases and J by 1 base, leaving 12 bases between them. Germline V gene data show CDR1 as SNHLY and CDR2 as FYNNEI. The CDR3 DNA sequence: TGTGCCAGCGGGGAACGGAGGTCCTACGAGCAGTACTTC. Its protein is CASGERRSYEQYF. The variable domain in full, completed from reference TRBV2 and TRBJ2-7, reads EPEVTQTPSHQVTQMGQEVILRCVPISNHLYFYWYRQILGQKVEFLVSFYNNEISEKSEIFDDQFSVERPDGSNFTLKIRSTKLEDSAMYFCASGERRSYEQYFGPGTRLTVT.

V usage is TRBV19 and J usage is TRBJ1-4; maybe TRBD1 (6 bases). Germline V gene sequence: CDR1 LNHDA, CDR2 SQIVND (reference sequence). The ends were cut back, 5 bases at V and 8 bases at J, with 18 bases in the middle. The CDR3 loop spans 15 amino acids. The DNA of the CDR3 is TGTGCCAGTAGTGCCCAGGGGACCACCGGAGAAAAACTGTTTTTT. This sequence encodes CASSAQGTTGEKLFF.

CDR3 DNA sequence: TGTGCCAGCAGGTCGAGCGGGGGAGTCTACGAGCAGTACTTC. Amino acids: CASRSSGGVYEQYF. The chain joins TRBV14 to TRBJ2-7, with 8 bases that match TRBD2. J gave up 3 bases and V 6 bases, and 7 bases lay outside the gene matches. This CDR3 is 14 amino acids long. The germline CDR1 and CDR2 sequences are SGHDN and FVKESK. Full variable domain (missing parts from reference TRBV14 and TRBJ2-7): EAGVTQFPSHSVIEKGQTVTLRCDPISGHDNLYWYRRVMGKEIKFLLHFVKESKQDESGMPNNRFLAERTGGTYSTLKVQPAELEDSGVYFCASRSSGGVYEQYFGPGTRLTVT.

This chain joins TRBV28 and TRBJ1-3, with no clear D. CDR1 is MDHEN and CDR2 is SYDVKM in the germline V gene. The CDR3 covers 15 residues. Trimming took off 2 bases at V and 3 bases at J, with 11 bases between the two ends. CDR3 bases: TGTGCCAGCAGTTTAGCTTCGAGCGTTGGAAACACCATATATTTT. As protein: CASSLASSVGNTIYF.

The V call is TRBV6-5, the J call TRBJ1-5; no clear D. Germline V gene lookup returns CDR1 MNHEY and CDR2 SVGAGI. The CDR3 is 13 residues long. The V end was cut by 0 bases, the J end by 6 bases, with 6 bases between. The CDR3, as DNA: TGTGCCAGCAGTTACTCGAATAGTCAGCCCCAGCATTTT. It is translated as CASSYSNSQPQHF.

The chain joins TRBV9 to TRBJ1-3; no reliable D call. Germline V gives CDR1 SGDLS, CDR2 YYNGEE. This CDR3 comprises 16 residues. Trimming removed 2 bases from V and 0 bases from J, with 12 bases in between. CDR3 region: CASSVGDTASGNTIYF. In DNA, the CDR3 is TGTGCCAGCAGCGTCGGTGACACCGCCTCTGGAAACACCATATATTTT.

The chain couples TRBV9 to TRBJ2-5; TRBD2 matches 7 bases. V was clipped by 3 bases and J by 1 base; unmatched bases: 9. The CDR3 is made up of 16 amino acids. Germline CDR1 SGDLS, CDR2 YYNGEE. The CDR3 bases are TGTGCCAGCAGCGCCGAGGGAGGGAACCGCCAAGAGACCCAGTACTTC. It specifies CASSAEGGNRQETQYF.

The V and J genes are TRBV6-6 and TRBJ1-4; D unclear. Germline CDR1 and CDR2: MNHNY and SVGAGI (reference sequence). This CDR3 has 13 residues. V lost 2 bases to trimming and J lost 8 bases, with 9 bases between them. CDR3 in amino acids: CASSYAGGEKLFF. In nucleotides, the CDR3 is TGTGCCAGCAGTTACGCAGGTGGCGAAAAACTGTTTTTT.

The J gene is TRBJ1-5, the V gene TRBV10-3, with 7 bases identical to TRBD1. This CDR3 spans 13 amino acids. V shed 3 bases, J shed 5 bases, and the junction held 1 base outside the gene matches. Per germline, CDR1 ENHRY and CDR2 SYGVKD. The CDR3 sequence: CAISDRGDQPQHF. CDR3 DNA: TGTGCCATCAGTGACAGGGGGGATCAGCCCCAGCATTTT.

This clone occurred once. V gene TRBV7-3 combines with J gene TRBJ2-3, with 7 bases that match TRBD2. This CDR3 is 14 amino acids long. J gave up 4 bases and V 5 bases, and 6 bases lay outside the gene matches. Germline assignment: CDR1 SGHTA and CDR2 FQGTGA. The CDR3: CASSVGGNSDTQYF. The CDR3 DNA follows: TGTGCCAGCAGCGTCGGGGGGAATTCAGATACGCAGTATTTT.

The V and J genes are TRBV25-1 and TRBJ1-6; tentatively, D is TRBD1 (6 bases). The ends were cut back, 4 bases at V and 5 bases at J, with 15 bases in the middle. CDR3 length: 16 amino acids. CDR1 and CDR2 from the germline V gene are MGHDK and SYGVNS. The CDR3 bases are TGTGCCAGCAGTGGAGAAGTAACAGGGAATAATTCACCCCTCCACTTT. This gives the protein CASSGEVTGNNSPLHF.

This chain uses TRBV30 with TRBJ1-5; 9 bases fit TRBD1. In germline, CDR1 is GTSNPN, CDR2 SVGIG (reference sequence). The junction had 1 base not matched to a gene; V was cut back by 0 bases and J by 4 bases. The CDR3 has 14 residues. The CDR3: CAWSVGQGNQPQHF. For the CDR3, the DNA is TGTGCCTGGAGTGTAGGACAGGGGAATCAGCCCCAGCATTTT.

This clone was observed a single time. V usage is TRBV27 and J usage is TRBJ2-7, with 9 bases lining up with TRBD1. Looked up from germline, CDR1 is MNHEY and CDR2 is SMNVEV (reference sequence). The trim removed 6 bases at V and 5 bases at J, leaving 5 bases unmatched. This CDR3 spans 13 amino acids. CDR3 DNA: TGTGCCAGCAGCCACGACAGGGGGAACGAGCAGTACTTC. This sequence encodes CASSHDRGNEQYF.

Only a few counts were recorded for this clone. The chain couples TRBV6-1 to TRBJ1-5, with a possible D match to TRBD1 (5 bases). V lost 8 bases and J 3 bases, leaving 14 bases between the germline ends. CDR3 size: 14 residues. Germline-derived CDR1 and CDR2 are MNHNS and SASEGT. The CDR3 reads CASSTGVFNQPQHF. The CDR3 DNA sequence: TGTGCCAGCTCAACAGGAGTCTTCAATCAGCCCCAGCATTTT.

This chain joins TRBV28 and TRBJ2-7; 8 bases line up with TRBD2. CDR1 is MDHEN, CDR2 SYDVKM, per germline. V lost 3 bases, J lost 2 bases, and 9 bases stayed unmatched. The CDR3 spans 16 residues. The CDR3 protein is CASSFLSGGVPYEQYF. The CDR3 DNA reads TGTGCCAGCAGTTTCCTGTCCGGGGGGGTCCCCTACGAGCAGTACTTC.

The rearrangement uses TRBV15 and TRBJ2-1, with a weak D call TRBD1 (6 bases). Trimming shortened V by 0 bases and J by 5 bases, and 14 bases separated the two germline ends. This CDR3 region has 16 residues. The V gene's germline CDR1 is LNHNV and CDR2 YYDKDF (reference sequence). The CDR3 coding sequence is TGTGCCACCAGCAGAGATGGGGCAGGGGAACACAATGAGCAGTTCTTC. This encodes CATSRDGAGEHNEQFF. Supplemented by reference TRBV15 and TRBJ2-1, the full variable domain reads DAMVIQNPRYQVTQFGKPVTLSCSQTLNHNVMYWYQQKSSQAPKLLFHYYDKDFNNEADTPDNFQSRRPNTSFCFLDIRSPGLGDTAMYLCATSRDGAGEHNEQFFGPGTRLTVL.

The V call is TRBV27, the J call TRBJ1-6, with a weak D call TRBD1 (5 bases). Germline CDR1 MNHEY, CDR2 SMNVEV (reference sequence). V lost 3 bases and J lost 7, with 7 bases in between. The CDR3 covers 13 residues. CDR3 region: CASSFAGNSPLHF. CDR3 DNA sequence: TGTGCCAGCAGTTTCGCAGGGAATTCACCCCTCCACTTT.